This TCR beta chain was retrieved from a study of CD8 T cells in Susac syndrome. cDNA came from about 0.46 to 1 ug RNA primed by random hexamers. Amplification of TCR beta CDR3 spanned 54 Vbeta and 13 Jbeta via immunoSEQ multiplex PCR. TCRdb called the immunoSEQ multiplex PCR reads again in MiXCR, with one record for every CDR3 protein. In the table there are around 190,000 distinct CDR3 sequences, approximately 95% of which are singletons. This CDR3 spans 16 amino acids. Trimming removed 4 bases from V and 3 bases from J; junction bases left unmatched: 4. The germline CDR1 and CDR2 sequences are SGDLS and YYNGEE.

This chain links TRBV9 with TRBJ2-3, with 14 bases identical to TRBD2. The receptor's source is a human donor in good health. Sample: CD4+ T cells from PBMCs. CDR3 bases: TGTGCCAGCAGCATGGGACTAGCGGGAGTAACAGATACGCAGTATTTT. Translation: CASSMGLAGVTDTQYF.